Many counts were recorded for the clone carrying this T cell receptor beta chain. As yet, its antigen is unknown. CDR1 SGHAT and CDR2 FQNNGV come from the germline V gene. The CDR3 extends over 15 amino acids. V was pared by 8 bases and J by 0 bases, with 14 bases between. The sample comes from a study of T-cell memory formation after mild COVID-19. Looking at the study overall: TCR clustering was largely donor specific. Regarding the study as a whole: There was a balanced CD4/CD8 profile in clones contracting day 15 to 85, and later expanders leaned CD4+.

5'RACE with constant-segment primers built TCRalpha and TCRbeta cDNA libraries with UMIs. In TCRdb, the 5' RACE reads were re-called with MiXCR into one record per CDR3 protein. The sample contains approximately 54,000 distinct CDR3 sequences, 9.5% to 15% of which appear only once. This sequence originates from a man between 18 and 35 years old who had mild COVID-19 (a few samples of this study predate the infection). Cell type and time point are not known. This chain uses TRBV11-2 with TRBJ2-1; D unresolved. The sample taken for sequencing was PBMCs or a T cell subset sorted from them (not recorded which). DNA of the CDR3: TGTGCCAGCGCCTCTGACCCGTCCTCCTACAATGAGCAGTTCTTC. Protein sequence: CASASDPSSYNEQFF.